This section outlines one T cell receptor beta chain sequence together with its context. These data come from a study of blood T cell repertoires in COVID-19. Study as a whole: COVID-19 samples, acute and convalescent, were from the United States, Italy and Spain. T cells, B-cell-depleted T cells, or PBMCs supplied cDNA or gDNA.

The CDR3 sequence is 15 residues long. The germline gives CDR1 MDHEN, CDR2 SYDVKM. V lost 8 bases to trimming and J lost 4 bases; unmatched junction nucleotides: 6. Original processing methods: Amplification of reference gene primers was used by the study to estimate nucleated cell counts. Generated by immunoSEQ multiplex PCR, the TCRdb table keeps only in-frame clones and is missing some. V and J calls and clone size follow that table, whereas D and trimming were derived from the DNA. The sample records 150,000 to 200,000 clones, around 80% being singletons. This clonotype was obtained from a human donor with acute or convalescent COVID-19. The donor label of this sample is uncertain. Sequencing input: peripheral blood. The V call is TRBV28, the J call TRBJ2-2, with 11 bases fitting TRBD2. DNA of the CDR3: TGTGCCAGCTCGGGACTAGCGGCCTTCACCGGGGAGCTGTTTTTT. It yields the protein CASSGLAAFTGELFF.